These 11 T cell receptor beta chains share one sample of origin, sequenced in a study of T cell responses to AZD1222 COVID-19 vaccine. Assay used: immunoSEQ multiplex PCR; TCRdb lists only in-frame clones, some missing. The profile shows about 180,000 clones, under 95% of them singletons. Sequenced here: peripheral blood, sampled 28 days after the second AZD1222 dose. The origin of the receptors is an adult who received the AZD1222 COVID-19 vaccine.

J is TRBJ2-6 and V is TRBV19, with 7 positions matching TRBD2. Trimming cost V 3 bases and J 8 bases; bases outside gene matches: 4. Per the germline V gene, CDR1 is LNHDA and CDR2 is SQIVND (reference sequence). The CDR3 is made up of 14 amino acids. The CDR3 is CASSIWGGPNVLTF. CDR3 nucleotides: TGTGCCAGTAGTATTTGGGGGGGTCCCAACGTCCTGACTTTC.

The chain links TRBV7-9 to TRBJ2-3; weak D call: TRBD1 (6 bases). Germline lookup yields CDR1 SEHNR and CDR2 FQNEAQ (reference sequence). This CDR3 comprises 15 residues. CDR3 in amino acids: CADSAGTSSTDTQYF. DNA of the CDR3: TGTGCTGACTCCGCCGGGACATCGAGCACAGATACGCAGTATTTT. Looking up the rest from reference TRBV7-9 and TRBJ2-3 gives the full variable domain: DTGVSQNPRHKITKRGQNVTFRCDPISEHNRLYWYRQTLGQGPEFLTYFQNEAQLEKSRLLSDRFSAERPKGSFSTLEIQRTEQGDSAMYLCADSAGTSSTDTQYFGPGTRLTVL.

The chain carries TRBV19 and TRBJ1-1; D is possibly TRBD1 (6 bases). V was shortened by 5 bases and J by 1 base, with 17 bases between the two germline ends. CDR3 length: 16 amino acids. Germline CDR1 LNHDA, CDR2 SQIVND (reference sequence). The CDR3 DNA is TGTGCCAGTAGTCTACCCGCAGGGGCGAAGAACACTGAAGCTTTCTTT. Its protein product is CASSLPAGAKNTEAFF.

This sequence joins TRBV6-5 and TRBJ2-7; 8 bases are shared with TRBD1. The V segment lost 8 bases and the J segment 0 bases; nucleotides outside the gene matches: 0. Germline-derived CDR1 and CDR2 are MNHEY and SVGAGI. The length of the CDR3 is 12 residues. The CDR3 nucleotides read TGTGCCAGCGGACAGGGCTCCTACGAGCAGTACTTC. Translation: CASGQGSYEQYF.

Only one count was recorded for this clone. The rearrangement uses TRBV6-4 and TRBJ1-5; D unresolved. The CDR3 totals 17 residues. Germline V gene sequence: CDR1 MRHNA, CDR2 SNTAGT. V was pared by 5 bases and J by 2 bases, with 19 bases between. The CDR3 DNA follows: TGTGCCAGCAGTAAAAGGCTCCCAGGTGGGGGCAATCAGCCCCAGCATTTT. Protein: CASSKRLPGGGNQPQHF.

The V gene is TRBV5-1, the J gene TRBJ1-4, with D unresolved. This CDR3 is 14 amino acids long. Trimming shortened V by 7 bases and J by 8 bases, and 18 bases separated the two germline ends. The V gene's germline CDR1 is SGHRS and CDR2 YFSETQ. CDR3 sequence reads: CASAQDPMEEKLFF. The CDR3 DNA is TGCGCCAGCGCGCAAGACCCTATGGAGGAAAAACTGTTTTTT.

The V and J genes are TRBV10-2 and TRBJ1-1, with 9 bases aligning to TRBD1. With 8 bases clipped from V and 4 bases from J, the junction kept 8 bases outside the gene matches. CDR3 size: 14 residues. CDR1 and CDR2 from the germline V gene are WSHSY and SAAADI. CDR3 sequence: CASLLQGASTEAFF. CDR3 sequence (DNA): TGCGCCAGCCTCCTACAGGGGGCAAGCACTGAAGCTTTCTTT.

This clone was seen once. This chain joins TRBV19 and TRBJ1-4, with a tentative D call TRBD1 (6 bases). This CDR3 is 14 amino acids long. The germline CDR1 and CDR2 sequences are LNHDA and SQIVND (reference sequence). The V end lost 5 bases, the J end lost 6 bases, and 13 bases lay between the germline ends. The CDR3 spells CASSLQGGDEKLFF. The CDR3 coding sequence is TGTGCCAGTAGTCTACAGGGCGGAGATGAAAAACTGTTTTTT.

The V gene is TRBV20-1, the J gene TRBJ1-1; 8 nucleotides match TRBD1. The CDR3 contains 13 residues. Trimming took 3 bases from V and 6 from J; bases not matched to a gene: 6. Germline lookup yields CDR1 DFQATT and CDR2 SNEGSKA (reference sequence). CDR3 sequence reads: CSASVDRVSEAFF. In DNA form, the CDR3 reads TGCAGTGCTAGTGTGGACAGGGTATCTGAAGCTTTCTTT.

The J gene is TRBJ1-3, the V gene TRBV9, with D possibly TRBD1 on 6 matching bases. Germline CDR1 reads SGDLS; CDR2 reads YYNGEE. V was trimmed by 0 bases and J by 3 bases, leaving 19 bases between them. The CDR3 length is 18 residues. The CDR3, as DNA: TGTGCCAGCAGCGTAGAGCCCCCGTTAGGGGGGAATGGAAACACCATATATTTT. Translating it yields CASSVEPPLGGNGNTIYF.

The chain recombines TRBV28 with TRBJ1-1, with unresolved D. This CDR3 contains 14 residues. CDR1 MDHEN and CDR2 SYDVKM come from the germline V gene. The V gene lost 8 bases and the J gene lost 1 base, with 14 bases spanning the gap. CDR3 sequence: CASCPGIENTEAFF. Here the CDR3 DNA reads TGTGCCAGCTGTCCGGGGATCGAGAACACTGAAGCTTTCTTT.